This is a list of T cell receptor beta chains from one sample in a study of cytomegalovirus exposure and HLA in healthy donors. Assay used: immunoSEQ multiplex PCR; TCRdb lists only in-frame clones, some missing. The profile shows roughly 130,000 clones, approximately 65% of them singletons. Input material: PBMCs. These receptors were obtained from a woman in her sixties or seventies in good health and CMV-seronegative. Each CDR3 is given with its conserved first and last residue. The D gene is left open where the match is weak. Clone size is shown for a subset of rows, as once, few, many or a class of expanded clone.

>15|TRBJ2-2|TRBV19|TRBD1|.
TGTGCCAGTAGGAGAAGGACAGGGAGCACCGGGGAGCTGTTTTTT
CASRRRTGSTGELFF
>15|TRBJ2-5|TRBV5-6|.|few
TGTGCCAGCAGCGCGTTGGGCAGTTTCCAAGAGACCCAGTACTTC
CASSALGSFQETQYF
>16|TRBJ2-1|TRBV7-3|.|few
TGTGCCAGCAGCTTAACTTTGCGGCGGGACTACAATGAGCAGTTCTTC
CASSLTLRRDYNEQFF
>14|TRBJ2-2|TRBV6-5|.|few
TGTGCCAGCAGCCTAAACGAAATCACCGGGGAGCTGTTTTTT
CASSLNEITGELFF
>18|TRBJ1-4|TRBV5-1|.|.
TGCGCCAGCAGCCGAGTACCGGCAGCGGGGGGATCGGTTGAAAAACTGTTTTTT
CASSRVPAAGGSVEKLFF
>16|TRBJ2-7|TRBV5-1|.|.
TGCGCCAGCAGCTTCGGTGAGGCTCTAGCTCTCTACGAGCAGTACTTC
CASSFGEALALYEQYF
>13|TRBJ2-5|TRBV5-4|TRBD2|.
TGTGCCAGCAGCTCGGGGGGGGGAGAGACCCAGTACTTC
CASSSGGGETQYF
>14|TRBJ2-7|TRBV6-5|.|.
TGTGCCAGCAGTTCCACAGGGGGGGGCTACGAGCAGTACTTC
CASSSTGGGYEQYF
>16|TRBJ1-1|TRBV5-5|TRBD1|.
TGTGCCAGCAGCCTCTACTCGACAGGGCGGAACACTGAAGCTTTCTTT
CASSLYSTGRNTEAFF
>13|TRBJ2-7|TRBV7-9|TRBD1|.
TGTGCCAGCAGCTGGGGACAGATCTACGAGCAGTACTTC
CASSWGQIYEQYF
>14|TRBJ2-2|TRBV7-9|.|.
TGTGCCAGCAGCTCCTACCTGAACACCGGGGAGCTGTTTTTT
CASSSYLNTGELFF
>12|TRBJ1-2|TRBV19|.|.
TGTGCCAGTAGTCCACAGGGATTTGGCTACACCTTC
CASSPQGFGYTF
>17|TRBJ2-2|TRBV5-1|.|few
TGCGCCAGCAGCCCTTCCCCGGCGGGGAGGAACACCGGGGAGCTGTTTTTT
CASSPSPAGRNTGELFF
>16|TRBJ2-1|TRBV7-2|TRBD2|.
TGTGCCAGCAGCTTCGGGACTAGCGGGAGGTACAATGAGCAGTTCTTC
CASSFGTSGRYNEQFF
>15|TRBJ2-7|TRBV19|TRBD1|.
TGTGCCAGTAGTGCCCAGACAGGGGGAACCTACGAGCAGTACTTC
CASSAQTGGTYEQYF
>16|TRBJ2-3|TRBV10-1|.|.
TGCGCCAGCACCGACGGCCCAGGTCCGTTAACAGATACGCAGTATTTT
CASTDGPGPLTDTQYF
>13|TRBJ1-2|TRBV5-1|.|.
TGCGCCAGCAGCCCGGACGGGGTCTATGGCTACACCTTC
CASSPDGVYGYTF
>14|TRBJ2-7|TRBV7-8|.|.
TGTGCCAGCAGCCTTAGAGGGGGTTTAGAGGAGCAGTACTTC
CASSLRGGLEEQYF
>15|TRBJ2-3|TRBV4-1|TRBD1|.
TGCGCCAGCAGCCCGGCGGGACAGGGGTCAGATACGCAGTATTTT
CASSPAGQGSDTQYF
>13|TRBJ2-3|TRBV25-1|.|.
TGTGCCAGCAGTGAACGCCAGTGGCATACGCAGTATTTT
CASSERQWHTQYF
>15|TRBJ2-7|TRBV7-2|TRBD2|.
TGTGCCAGCAGCTTTGTGGGCGGGGGGGATTACGAGCAGTACTTC
CASSFVGGGDYEQYF